The entry that follows covers one T cell receptor (beta chain) sequence. The record originates from a study of blood T cell repertoires in COVID-19. Trimming took 5 bases from V and 8 from J; bases not matched to a gene: 5. The length of the CDR3 is 12 residues. Germline values: CDR1 SEHNR, CDR2 FQNEAQ (reference sequence). Source study methods: Scientists estimated how many nucleated cells there were by amplifying reference gene primers. TCRdb's table, derived via immunoSEQ multiplex PCR, lists solely in-frame clones and lacks some. Clone size and the V and J calls come from that table; the DNA yielded D and trimming. The sample holds some 33,000 clones, approximately 82% seen once.

This clonotype originated in a human donor in a cohort sampled during active COVID-19. Material: peripheral blood. The rearrangement links TRBV7-9 to TRBJ2-7; the match to TRBD1 covers 8 bases. The CDR3 protein is CASSRTGQQQYF. In DNA form, the CDR3 reads TGTGCCAGCAGCCGGACAGGGCAACAGCAGTACTTC.